This T cell receptor (beta chain) was sequenced in a study of chemoradiotherapy in HPV16-positive cancers. Produced via immunoSEQ multiplex PCR; TCRdb's table is partial and in-frame only. This sample carries 9,000 to 15,000 clones, 78% of them seen once, and the ten largest clones take under 2.5%. Trimming shortened V by 4 bases and J by 5 bases, and 7 bases separated the two germline ends. CDR3 length equals 12 residues. Germline values: CDR1 SGHDT, CDR2 YYEEEE. Sample collection was performed from a patient who underwent chemoradiotherapy. The chain uses TRBV5-6 and TRBJ2-1; the D is unclear. The receptor was derived from a human donor with HPV-associated anogenital cancer. CDR3 amino acids: CASSESHNEQFF. DNA for the CDR3: TGTGCCAGCAGCGAAAGCCACAATGAGCAGTTCTTC.